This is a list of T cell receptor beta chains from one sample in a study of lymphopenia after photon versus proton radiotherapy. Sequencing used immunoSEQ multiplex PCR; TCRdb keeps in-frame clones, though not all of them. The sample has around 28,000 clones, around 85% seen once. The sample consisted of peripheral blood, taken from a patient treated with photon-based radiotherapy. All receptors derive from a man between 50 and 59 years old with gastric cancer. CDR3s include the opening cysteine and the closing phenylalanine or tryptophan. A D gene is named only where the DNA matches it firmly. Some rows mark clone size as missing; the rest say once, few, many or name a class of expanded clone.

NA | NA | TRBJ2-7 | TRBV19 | TGTGCCAGTAGTATAGAAGGCGCCTACGAGCAGTACTTC | CASSIEGAYEQYF
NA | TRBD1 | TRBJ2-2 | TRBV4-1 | TGCGCCAGCAGCCTGACACCGGGACAGGACACCGGGGAGCTGTTTTTT | CASSLTPGQDTGELFF
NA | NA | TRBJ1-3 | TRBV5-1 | TGCGCCAGCAGCTTGTTCACAGGCAATGGAAACACCATATATTTT | CASSLFTGNGNTIYF
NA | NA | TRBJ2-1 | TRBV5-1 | TGCGCCAGCAGCTTGGCCCAGGGTAAGAATGAGCAGTTCTTC | CASSLAQGKNEQFF
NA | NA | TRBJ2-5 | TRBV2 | TGTGCCAGCAGTGAGCGGAGGGTTGGTCCAGAGACCCAGTACTTC | CASSERRVGPETQYF
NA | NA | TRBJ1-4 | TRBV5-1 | TGCGCCAGCAGCTTGCAGGGTGCGAGTGAAAAACTGTTTTTT | CASSLQGASEKLFF
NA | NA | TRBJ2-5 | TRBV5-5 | TGTGCCAGCCTCAGAGTGGAGACCCAGTACTTC | CASLRVETQYF
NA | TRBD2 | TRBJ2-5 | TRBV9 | TGTGCCAGCAGCGTCGCCAGCGGGGGGGCCCAAGAGACCCAGTACTTC | CASSVASGGAQETQYF
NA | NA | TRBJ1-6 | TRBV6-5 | TGTGCCAGCAGTTACGGGCCGAACTCCTATAATTCACCCCTCCACTTT | CASSYGPNSYNSPLHF
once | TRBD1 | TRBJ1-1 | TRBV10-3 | TGTGCCATCAGGCCGGGACAGGCGGGCACTGAAGCTTTCTTT | CAIRPGQAGTEAFF
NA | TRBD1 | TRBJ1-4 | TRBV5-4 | TGTGCCAGCAGCGTCGGGACAGTAGGAGAAAAACTGTTTTTT | CASSVGTVGEKLFF
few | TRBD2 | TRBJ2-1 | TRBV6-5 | TGTGCCAGCAGTTCACGACTAGCGGGGGCTTACAATGAGCAGTTCTTC | CASSSRLAGAYNEQFF
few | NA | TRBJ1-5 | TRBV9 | TGTGCCAGCAGCCTACAGGGAAATCAGCCCCAGCATTTT | CASSLQGNQPQHF
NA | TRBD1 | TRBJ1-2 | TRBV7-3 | TGTGCCAGCAGCCGGGGACAGGGTAGTGGCTACACCTTC | CASSRGQGSGYTF
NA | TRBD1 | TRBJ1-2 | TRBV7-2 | TGTGCCAGCAGCATATTGACAGGGGGCTCGAACTATGGCTACACCTTC | CASSILTGGSNYGYTF
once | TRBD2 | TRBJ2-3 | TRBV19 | TGTGCCAGTAGTGACGGGACTAGCGGGGGGCCGCCCGGGGGAGATACGCAGTATTTT | CASSDGTSGGPPGGDTQYF
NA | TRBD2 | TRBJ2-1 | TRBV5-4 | TGTGCCAGCAGCGGGGCTAGCGGGGGGAGCTCCTACAATGAGCAGTTCTTC | CASSGASGGSSYNEQFF
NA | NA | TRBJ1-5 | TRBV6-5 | TGTGCCAGCAGCGGACAGCCCAATCAGCCCCAGCATTTT | CASSGQPNQPQHF
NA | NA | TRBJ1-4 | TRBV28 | TGTGCCAGCAGTCCCAGGGGTCGTGAAAAACTGTTTTTT | CASSPRGREKLFF
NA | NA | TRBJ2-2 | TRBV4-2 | TGTGCCAGCAGCCAAGACCCGGCTAGCGTTAACACCGGGGAGCTGTTTTTT | CASSQDPASVNTGELFF
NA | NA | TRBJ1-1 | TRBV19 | TGTGCCAGTATGATTGGGGGGAACACTGAAGCTTTCTTT | CASMIGGNTEAFF
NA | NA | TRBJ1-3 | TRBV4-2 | TGTGCCAGCAGCCAAAAGCGCGGGACTGGAAACACCATATATTTT | CASSQKRGTGNTIYF
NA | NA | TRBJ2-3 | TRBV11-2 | TGTGCCAGCAGCTCCTACGGCGCGGAGTCAGATACGCAGTATTTT | CASSSYGAESDTQYF
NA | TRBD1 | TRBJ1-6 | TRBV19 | TGTGCCAGTAGTCGGGACAGGGGATTTAATTCACCCCTCCACTTT | CASSRDRGFNSPLHF
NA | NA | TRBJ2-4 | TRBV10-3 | TGTGCCATCAGTGAGTCCGCCAGCCGGTCGGACATTCAGTACTTC | CAISESASRSDIQYF
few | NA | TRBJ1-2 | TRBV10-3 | TGTGCCATCAGACCCCCAGGGGAGGTTTATGGCTACACCTTC | CAIRPPGEVYGYTF
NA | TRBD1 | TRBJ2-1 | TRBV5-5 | TGTGCCAGCAGCTTGGTTTCGGGACAGGGATACTACAATGAGCAGTTCTTC | CASSLVSGQGYYNEQFF
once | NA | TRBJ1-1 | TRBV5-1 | TGCGCCAGCAGAACTGACCAGGCCACTGAAGCTTTCTTT | CASRTDQATEAFF
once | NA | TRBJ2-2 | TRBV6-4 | TGTGCCAGCAATCAGGGGCCGAACACCGGGGAGCTGTTTTTT | CASNQGPNTGELFF
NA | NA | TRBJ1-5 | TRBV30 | TGTGCCTGGGGGGGTCAAAATAATCAGCCCCAGCATTTT | CAWGGQNNQPQHF
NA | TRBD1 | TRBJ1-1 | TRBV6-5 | TGTGCCAGCAGCCTAAGACAGGGAGCAGGAGAAGCTTTCTTT | CASSLRQGAGEAFF
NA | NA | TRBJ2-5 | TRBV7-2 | TGTGCCAGCAGCTTAGCCCAAGTGAGAGAGACCCAGTACTTC | CASSLAQVRETQYF
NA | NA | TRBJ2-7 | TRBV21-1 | TGTGCCAGTGCCGGGACAGGAGTCTACGAGCAGTACTTC | CASAGTGVYEQYF
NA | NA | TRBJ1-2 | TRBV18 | TGTGCCAGCTCACATGAGACTTCATACGGCTACACCTTC | CASSHETSYGYTF
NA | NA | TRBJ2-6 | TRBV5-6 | TGTGCCAGCCGCAGGGAAGTGACTGGGGCCAACGTCCTGACTTTC | CASRREVTGANVLTF
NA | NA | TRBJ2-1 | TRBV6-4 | TGTGCCAGCAGTCATCAGGAGTACAATGAGCAGTTCTTC | CASSHQEYNEQFF
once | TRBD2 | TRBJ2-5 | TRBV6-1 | TGTGCCAGCAGTGAAGGGGGGGGGTTGGAGACCCAGTACTTC | CASSEGGGLETQYF
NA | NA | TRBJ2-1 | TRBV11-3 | TGTGCCAGCAGCTTAGTGACAGTGGGGAGCAATGAGCAGTTCTTC | CASSLVTVGSNEQFF
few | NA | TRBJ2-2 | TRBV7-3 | TGTGCCAGCAGCGTATTAAACACCGGGGAGCTGTTTTTT | CASSVLNTGELFF
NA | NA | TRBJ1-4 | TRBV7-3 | TGTGCCAGCAGCCCGGGACCCTCGCTAGGTCTTGAAAAACTGTTTTTT | CASSPGPSLGLEKLFF
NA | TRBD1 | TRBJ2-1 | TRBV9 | TGTGCCAGCAGCCTGGGGGACAGACACAATGAGCAGTTCTTC | CASSLGDRHNEQFF
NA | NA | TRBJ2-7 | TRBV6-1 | TGTGCCAGCAGACCGGGGGACAGCTACGAGCAGTACTTC | CASRPGDSYEQYF
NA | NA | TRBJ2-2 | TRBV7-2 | TGTGCCAGCAGCCCGTTTTCTGTCACCGGGGAGCTGTTTTTT | CASSPFSVTGELFF
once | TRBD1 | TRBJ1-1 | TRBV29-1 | TGCAGCGCGGACAGGGGATCGAACACTGAAGCTTTCTTT | CSADRGSNTEAFF
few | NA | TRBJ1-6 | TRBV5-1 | TGCGCCAGCAGCTTGGAAGGCACTCCACCCCTCCACTTT | CASSLEGTPPLHF
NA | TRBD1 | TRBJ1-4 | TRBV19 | TGTGCCAGTATCCGGACAGGGAGTGAAAAACTGTTTTTT | CASIRTGSEKLFF
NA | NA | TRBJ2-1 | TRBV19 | TGTGCCAGTAATGTGGGGAGAGATTACAATGAGCAGTTCTTC | CASNVGRDYNEQFF
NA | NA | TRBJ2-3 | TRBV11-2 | TGTGCCAGCAGCCCGGACGCGGGAAGGACCACAGATACGCAGTATTTT | CASSPDAGRTTDTQYF
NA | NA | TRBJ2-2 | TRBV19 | TGTGCCAGTAGTATAAGTAGGAACACCGGGGAGCTGTTTTTT | CASSISRNTGELFF
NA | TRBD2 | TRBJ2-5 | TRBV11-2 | TGTGCCAGCAGCGAGCCGGGACTAGCGACTGAGACCCAGTACTTC | CASSEPGLATETQYF
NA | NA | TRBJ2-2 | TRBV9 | TGTGCCAGCAGCGCAGCCCACGGGGAGCTGTTTTTT | CASSAAHGELFF
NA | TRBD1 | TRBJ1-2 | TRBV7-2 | TGTGCCAGCAGCCCTAGGACAGGGGATTGGGACTATGGCTACACCTTC | CASSPRTGDWDYGYTF
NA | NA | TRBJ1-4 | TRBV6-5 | TGTGCCAGCAGTTACAACCCCACAAGATTTGAAAAACTGTTTTTT | CASSYNPTRFEKLFF